What follows is one TCR beta chain and its context. What was amplified from RNA transcripts were TCR beta CDR3 regions. In the first-round RT-PCR of the TCR CDR3, the HTBI primer set was used. TCRdb called the multiplex PCR reads again in MiXCR, with one record for every CDR3 protein. The sample holds 370,000 or so distinct CDR3 sequences, about 13% seen once. This entry is derived from a study of T cells in Graves' hyperthyroidism and ophthalmopathy. Trimming took 3 bases from V and 3 from J, leaving 10 bases between them. This CDR3 region has 13 residues. Germline values: CDR1 SGHRS, CDR2 YFSETQ. The chain has TRBV5-1 and TRBJ2-7, with D maybe TRBD2 (6 bases). Sequencing was performed on blood. The source is a man aged 25-45 years with Graves' hyperthyroidism that later progressed to Graves' ophthalmopathy. This CDR3 is CASSSGLFYEQYF. The CDR3 bases are TGCGCCAGCAGCTCGGGACTTTTCTACGAGCAGTACTTC.